This T cell receptor beta chain stems from a study of OX40 agonist ivuxolimab in advanced cancers. CDR1 and CDR2 (germline): SGHTA, FQGTGA. V was clipped by 5 bases and J by 4 bases; unmatched bases: 6. The CDR3 loop spans 15 amino acids. Clones were sequenced by immunoSEQ multiplex PCR, and TCRdb holds only the in-frame ones, with some missing. Of 10,000 to 14,000 clones in the sample, about 82% were seen once. A note on this clone: Its target is unknown.

Overall study results and limits: Expanded clones belonging to CD8+ T cells outnumbered, on average, those of CD4+. At 0.1 to 3.0 mg/kg, CD4+ and CD8+ blood T cells expanded clonally by week 6. Clonal expansion among partial responders at 0.1-3.0 mg/kg ranked near the lowest.

Material: CD4+ or CD8+ T cells sorted from blood, obtained in a trial of the OX40 agonist ivuxolimab. The sequence was obtained from an adult with an advanced solid tumor such as melanoma, head and neck, liver or kidney cancer. This chain uses TRBV7-3 with TRBJ2-1, with 9 bases that match TRBD2. The CDR3 spells CASSPRLADYNEQFF. CDR3 coding DNA: TGTGCCAGCAGCCCTCGACTAGCGGATTACAATGAGCAGTTCTTC.